The rows below give T cell receptor beta chains drawn from one sample of a study of blood T cell repertoires in COVID-19. Libraries were prepared by immunoSEQ multiplex PCR; TCRdb keeps only in-frame clonotypes and omits some of them. The table has roughly 440,000 clones, around 88% seen once. The sequenced sample was peripheral blood. The source of these receptors is a woman in her 50s with COVID-19, enrolled during active disease. Both conserved end residues are part of each CDR3. Fields, in order: CDR3 protein, V gene, J gene, D gene. The D gene is left open where the match is weak.

CDR3 protein: CASSQEGSSYNEQFF
V gene: TRBV7-9
J gene: TRBJ2-1
D gene: .

CDR3 protein: CASSEAQEAEQYF
V gene: TRBV2
J gene: TRBJ2-7
D gene: .

CDR3 protein: CASSMTSNTGELFF
V gene: TRBV19
J gene: TRBJ2-2
D gene: .

CDR3 protein: CSVESSGYTDTQYF
V gene: TRBV29-1
J gene: TRBJ2-3
D gene: TRBD2

CDR3 protein: CASSLDSGGEQYF
V gene: TRBV11-2
J gene: TRBJ2-7
D gene: TRBD2

CDR3 protein: CASSLVTGTDSTNEQFF
V gene: TRBV7-9
J gene: TRBJ2-1
D gene: TRBD1

CDR3 protein: CSVGNRDRREQFF
V gene: TRBV29-1
J gene: TRBJ2-1
D gene: .

CDR3 protein: CAGNHRTGKSEQYF
V gene: TRBV30
J gene: TRBJ2-7
D gene: TRBD1

CDR3 protein: CAWSKGVNTQYF
V gene: TRBV30
J gene: TRBJ2-3
D gene: .

CDR3 protein: CASSPRDRNTDTQYF
V gene: TRBV4-2
J gene: TRBJ2-3
D gene: .

CDR3 protein: CASSLGQGSETQYF
V gene: TRBV7-7
J gene: TRBJ2-5
D gene: .

CDR3 protein: CASSSDRERDTQYF
V gene: TRBV10-1
J gene: TRBJ2-3
D gene: TRBD1

CDR3 protein: CASSEHPVNEQFF
V gene: TRBV10-1
J gene: TRBJ2-1
D gene: .

CDR3 protein: CASSEASRGGYTF
V gene: TRBV6-1
J gene: TRBJ1-2
D gene: .

CDR3 protein: CASRGGYEQYF
V gene: TRBV28
J gene: TRBJ2-7
D gene: .

CDR3 protein: CASREQGAYGNTIYF
V gene: TRBV10-2
J gene: TRBJ1-3
D gene: TRBD1

CDR3 protein: CASSATGVSSPLHF
V gene: TRBV9
J gene: TRBJ1-6
D gene: TRBD1

CDR3 protein: CAWRSGNNQPQHF
V gene: TRBV30
J gene: TRBJ1-5
D gene: .

CDR3 protein: CASSQRGTVAEAFF
V gene: TRBV6-5
J gene: TRBJ1-1
D gene: .

CDR3 protein: CASSPTEYSYNEQFF
V gene: TRBV6-5
J gene: TRBJ2-1
D gene: .

CDR3 protein: CASSPTGQGYNEQFF
V gene: TRBV18
J gene: TRBJ2-1
D gene: TRBD1

CDR3 protein: CASSRLAGGPNEQFF
V gene: TRBV19
J gene: TRBJ2-1
D gene: TRBD2

CDR3 protein: CASSQDSSGGPTDTQYF
V gene: TRBV4-1
J gene: TRBJ2-3
D gene: TRBD2

CDR3 protein: CASSIWDTAGNTIYF
V gene: TRBV19
J gene: TRBJ1-3
D gene: .